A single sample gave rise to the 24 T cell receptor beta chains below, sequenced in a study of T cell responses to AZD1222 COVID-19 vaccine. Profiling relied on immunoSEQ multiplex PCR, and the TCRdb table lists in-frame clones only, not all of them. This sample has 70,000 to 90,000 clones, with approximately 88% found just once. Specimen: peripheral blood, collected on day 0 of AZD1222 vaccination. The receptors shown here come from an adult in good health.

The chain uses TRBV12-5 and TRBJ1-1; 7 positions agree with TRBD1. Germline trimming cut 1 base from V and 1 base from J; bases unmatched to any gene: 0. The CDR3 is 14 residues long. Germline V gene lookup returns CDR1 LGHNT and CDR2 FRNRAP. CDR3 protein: CASGLGTGNTEAFF. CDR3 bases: TGTGCTAGTGGTTTGGGGACAGGGAACACTGAAGCTTTCTTT.

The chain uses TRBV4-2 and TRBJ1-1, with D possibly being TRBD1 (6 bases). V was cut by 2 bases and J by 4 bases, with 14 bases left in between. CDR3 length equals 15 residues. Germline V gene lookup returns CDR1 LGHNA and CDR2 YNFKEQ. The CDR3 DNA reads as TGTGCCAGCAGCCAAACCGGGGGGCTGGGCACTGAAGCTTTCTTT. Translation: CASSQTGGLGTEAFF.

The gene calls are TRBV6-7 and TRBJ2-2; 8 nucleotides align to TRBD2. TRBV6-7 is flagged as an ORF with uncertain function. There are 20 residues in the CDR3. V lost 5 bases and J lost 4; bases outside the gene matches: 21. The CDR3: CASSARGLAGDLQVTGELFF. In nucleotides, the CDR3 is TGTGCCAGCAGTGCACGTGGGCTAGCGGGCGACCTGCAGGTCACCGGGGAGCTGTTTTTT.

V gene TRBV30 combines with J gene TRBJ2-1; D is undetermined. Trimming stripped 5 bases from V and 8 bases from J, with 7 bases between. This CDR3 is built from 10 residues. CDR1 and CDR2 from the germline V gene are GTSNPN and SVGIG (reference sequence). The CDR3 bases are TGTGCCTGGGGCCGGTATGAGCAGTTCTTC. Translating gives CAWGRYEQFF. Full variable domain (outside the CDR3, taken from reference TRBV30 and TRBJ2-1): SQTIHQWPATLVQPVGSPLSLECTVEGTSNPNLYWYRQAAGRGLQLLFYSVGIGQISSEVPQNLSASRPQDRQFILSSKKLLLSDSGFYLCAWGRYEQFFGPGTRLTVL.

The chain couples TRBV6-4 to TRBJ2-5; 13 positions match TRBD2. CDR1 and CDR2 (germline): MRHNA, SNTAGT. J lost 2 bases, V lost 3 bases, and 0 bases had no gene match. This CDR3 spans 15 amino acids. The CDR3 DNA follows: TGTGCCAGCAGTGAGACTAGCGGGGGGCAAGAGACCCAGTACTTC. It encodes CASSETSGGQETQYF.

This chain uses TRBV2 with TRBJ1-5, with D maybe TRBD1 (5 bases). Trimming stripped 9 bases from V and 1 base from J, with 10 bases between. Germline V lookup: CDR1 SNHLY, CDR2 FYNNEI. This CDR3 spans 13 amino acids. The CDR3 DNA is TGTGCCAGTGCCAAGGGGAGCAATCAGCCCCAGCATTTT. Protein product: CASAKGSNQPQHF.

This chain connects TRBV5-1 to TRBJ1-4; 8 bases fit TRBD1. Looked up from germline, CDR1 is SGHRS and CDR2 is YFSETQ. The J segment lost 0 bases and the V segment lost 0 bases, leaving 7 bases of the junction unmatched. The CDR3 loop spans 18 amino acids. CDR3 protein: CASSLEAGTGSTNEKLFF. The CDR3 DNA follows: TGCGCCAGCAGCTTGGAAGCCGGGACAGGCTCAACTAATGAAAAACTGTTTTTT.

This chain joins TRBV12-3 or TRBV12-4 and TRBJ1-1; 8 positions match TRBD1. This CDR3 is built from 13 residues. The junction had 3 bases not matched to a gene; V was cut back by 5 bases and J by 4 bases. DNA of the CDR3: TGTGCCAGCAGTGTTGACAGGGGCACTGAAGCTTTCTTT. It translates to CASSVDRGTEAFF.

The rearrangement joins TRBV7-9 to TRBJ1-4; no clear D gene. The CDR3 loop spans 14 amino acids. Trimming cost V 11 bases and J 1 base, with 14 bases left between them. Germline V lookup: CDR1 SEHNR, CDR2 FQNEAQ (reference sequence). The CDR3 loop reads CAGSGNVTNEKLFF. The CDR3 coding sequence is TGTGCCGGTAGTGGGAACGTAACTAATGAAAAACTGTTTTTT.

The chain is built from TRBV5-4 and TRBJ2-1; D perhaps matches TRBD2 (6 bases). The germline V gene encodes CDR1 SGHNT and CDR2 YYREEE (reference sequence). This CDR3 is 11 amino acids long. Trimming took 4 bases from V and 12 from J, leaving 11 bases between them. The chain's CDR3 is CASSGGIRQFF. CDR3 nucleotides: TGTGCCAGCAGCGGCGGGATTCGGCAGTTCTTC.

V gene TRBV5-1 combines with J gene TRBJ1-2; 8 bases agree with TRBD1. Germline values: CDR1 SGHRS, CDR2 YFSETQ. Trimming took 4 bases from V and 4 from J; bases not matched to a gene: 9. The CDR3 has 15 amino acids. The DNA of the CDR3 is TGCGCCAGCAGCGGGGACAGGTCCGACACCTATGGCTACACCTTC. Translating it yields CASSGDRSDTYGYTF.

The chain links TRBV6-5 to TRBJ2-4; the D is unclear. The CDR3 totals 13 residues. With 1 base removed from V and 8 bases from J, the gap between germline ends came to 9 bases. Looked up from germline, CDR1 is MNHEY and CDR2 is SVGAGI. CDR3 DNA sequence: TGTGCCAGCAGTTACTACGTCAACGACATTCAGTACTTC. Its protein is CASSYYVNDIQYF.

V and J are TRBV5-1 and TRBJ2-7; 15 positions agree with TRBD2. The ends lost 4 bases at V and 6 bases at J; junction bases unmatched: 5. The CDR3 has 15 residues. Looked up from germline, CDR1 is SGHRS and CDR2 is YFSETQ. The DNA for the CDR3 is TGCGCCAGCAGCCCGGGACTAGCGGGGGGAGGCGAGCAGTACTTC. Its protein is CASSPGLAGGGEQYF.

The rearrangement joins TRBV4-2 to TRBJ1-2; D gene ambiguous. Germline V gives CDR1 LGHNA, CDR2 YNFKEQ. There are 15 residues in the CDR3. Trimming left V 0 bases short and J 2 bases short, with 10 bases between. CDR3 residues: CASSQDLTVNYGYTF. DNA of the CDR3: TGTGCCAGCAGCCAAGATTTAACCGTGAACTATGGCTACACCTTC.

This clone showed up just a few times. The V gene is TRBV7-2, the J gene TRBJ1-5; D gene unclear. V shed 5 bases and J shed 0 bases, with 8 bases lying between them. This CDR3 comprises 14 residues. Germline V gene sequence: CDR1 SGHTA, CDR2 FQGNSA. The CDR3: CASSPRYSNQPQHF. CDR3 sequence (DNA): TGTGCCAGCAGCCCACGATATAGCAATCAGCCCCAGCATTTT.

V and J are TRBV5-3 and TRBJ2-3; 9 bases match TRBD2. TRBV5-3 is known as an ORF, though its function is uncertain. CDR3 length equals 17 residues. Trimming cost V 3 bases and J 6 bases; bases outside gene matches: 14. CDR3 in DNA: TGTGCCAGAAGCTACCCTAGCGGGACGCCACCCCATGATACGCAGTATTTT. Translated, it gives CARSYPSGTPPHDTQYF.

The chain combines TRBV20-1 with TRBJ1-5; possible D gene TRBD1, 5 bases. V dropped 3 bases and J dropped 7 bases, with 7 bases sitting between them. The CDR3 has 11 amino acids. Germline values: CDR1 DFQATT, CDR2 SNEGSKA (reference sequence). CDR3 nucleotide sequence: TGCAGTGCTAGCGGGGGACAGCCCCAGCATTTT. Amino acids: CSASGGQPQHF.

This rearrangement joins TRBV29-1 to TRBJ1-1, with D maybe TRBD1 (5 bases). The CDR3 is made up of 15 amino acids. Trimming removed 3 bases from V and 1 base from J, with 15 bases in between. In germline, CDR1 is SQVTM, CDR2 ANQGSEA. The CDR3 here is CSVDPRGRTNTEAFF. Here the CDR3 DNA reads TGCAGCGTTGATCCGCGGGGCCGGACGAACACTGAAGCTTTCTTT. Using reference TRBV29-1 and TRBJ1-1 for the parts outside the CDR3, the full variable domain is SAVISQKPSRDICQRGTSLTIQCQVDSQVTMMFWYRQQPGQSLTLIATANQGSEATYESGFVIDKFPISRPNLTFSTLTVSNMSPEDSSIYLCSVDPRGRTNTEAFFGQGTRLTVV.

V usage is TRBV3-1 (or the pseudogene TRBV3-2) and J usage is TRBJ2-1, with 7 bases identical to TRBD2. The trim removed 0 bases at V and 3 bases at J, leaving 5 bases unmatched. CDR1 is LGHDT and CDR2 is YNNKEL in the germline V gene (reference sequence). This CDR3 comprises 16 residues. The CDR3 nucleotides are TGTGCCAGCAGCCAAGATCTAGCGGTCCTCTACAATGAGCAGTTCTTC. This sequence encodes CASSQDLAVLYNEQFF.

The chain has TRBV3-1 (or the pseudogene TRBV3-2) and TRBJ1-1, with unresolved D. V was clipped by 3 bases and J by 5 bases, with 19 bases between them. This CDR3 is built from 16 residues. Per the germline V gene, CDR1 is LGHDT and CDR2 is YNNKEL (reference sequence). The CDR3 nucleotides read TGTGCCAGCAGCCAGTCTCTTGGAACCTCCCGTACTGAAGCTTTCTTT. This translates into CASSQSLGTSRTEAFF.

The CDR3 coding sequence is TGTGCCAGCAGCAGATCCGGGACAGGGGTCGGGCACACTGAAGCTTTCTTT. Protein product: CASSRSGTGVGHTEAFF. V is TRBV25-1 and J is TRBJ1-1; 10 positions agree with TRBD1. Trimming at V came to 6 bases and at J to 3 bases, leaving 13 bases not matched to a gene. CDR1 is MGHDK and CDR2 is SYGVNS in the germline V gene. There are 17 residues in the CDR3.

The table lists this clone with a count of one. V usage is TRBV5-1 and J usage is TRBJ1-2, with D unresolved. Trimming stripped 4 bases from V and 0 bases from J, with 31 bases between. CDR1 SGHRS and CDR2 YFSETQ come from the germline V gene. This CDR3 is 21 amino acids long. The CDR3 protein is CASSTRPPLFQDDIANYGYTF. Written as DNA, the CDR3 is TGCGCCAGCAGCACCCGCCCCCCTCTTTTTCAAGACGACATAGCTAACTATGGCTACACCTTC.

The DNA of the CDR3 is TGTGCCAGCAGCAAAGGAGGACAGGTACAAGAGACCCAGTACTTC. As protein: CASSKGGQVQETQYF. The gene calls are TRBV21-1 and TRBJ2-5; the DNA was not used to check the table's D call, TRBD1. TRBV21-1 is annotated as a pseudogene. The CDR3 contains 15 residues.

The DNA for the CDR3 is TGTGCCACCAGTGATTCCCGCGCGGGGGGTGAGACCCAGTACTTC. Translated: CATSDSRAGGETQYF. The chain has TRBV24-1 and TRBJ2-5, with 8 bases that match TRBD2. The CDR3 is 15 amino acids. The germline V gene has CDR1 KGHDR and CDR2 SFDVKD. V trimming: 2 bases; J trimming: 5 bases; junction bases outside the gene matches: 6.